A single sample is the source of the 25 T cell receptor beta chains below, sequenced in a study of T cells after yellow fever vaccination. From the 5' RACE reads, TCRdb called clonotypes with MiXCR, one entry per CDR3 protein. The sample gives 280,000 or so distinct CDR3 sequences, 8.7% of which show up once; around 3.1% is in the top ten. Sample: CD4+ T cells sorted from PBMCs, taken 5 days after the yellow fever booster vaccination. These receptors all stem from a man aged 18 to 29 who received the YFV17D yellow fever vaccine.

This clonotype turned up a few times. In nucleotides, the CDR3 is TGTGCCAGCAGCTATGGGGGCAGGGGGAACTATGGCTACACCTTC. Its protein product is CASSYGGRGNYGYTF. The V call is TRBV5-5, the J call TRBJ1-2; 7 nucleotides agree with TRBD1. The junction had 7 bases not matched to a gene; V was cut back by 3 bases and J by 2 bases. There are 15 residues in the CDR3. The V gene's germline CDR1 is SGHKS and CDR2 YYEKEE (reference sequence).

Many counts were recorded for this clonotype. The genes are TRBV6-5 and TRBJ2-3; the match to TRBD1 covers 7 bases. CDR3 length: 15 residues. After removal of 5 bases from V and 7 bases from J, the junction contained 12 bases not matched to a gene. Germline CDR1 is MNHEY and CDR2 is SVGAGI. The DNA for the CDR3 is TGTGCCAGCAGTCAGACAGGGTCACGAATAAATACGCAGTATTTT. This gives the protein CASSQTGSRINTQYF.

This clonotype was recorded at least ten times. The chain employs TRBV4-3 and TRBJ1-2, with a tentative D call TRBD1 (5 bases). Germline V gives CDR1 LGHNA, CDR2 YSLEER. Trimming shortened V by 4 bases and J by 9 bases, and 15 bases separated the two germline ends. CDR3 length: 13 amino acids. The CDR3 spells CASSPGTPRSYTF. The CDR3 region has the DNA TGCGCCAGCAGCCCGGGGACGCCCCGAAGCTACACCTTC.

The V call is TRBV29-1, the J call TRBJ1-4, with a weak D call TRBD1 (5 bases). Trimming took off 5 bases at V and 5 bases at J, with 12 bases between the two ends. This CDR3 contains 13 residues. Germline assignment: CDR1 SQVTM and CDR2 ANQGSEA. The DNA of the CDR3 is TGCAGCGTTTCCCGGACACCGAATGAAAAACTGTTTTTT. Its translation: CSVSRTPNEKLFF.

A few counts support this clonotype. V gene TRBV19 combines with J gene TRBJ1-5, with D unresolved. The CDR3 runs to 13 residues. The germline V and J ends were trimmed by 4 bases and 8 bases, with 12 bases remaining between them. Germline V gene data show CDR1 as LNHDA and CDR2 as SQIVND (reference sequence). The CDR3 DNA reads TGTGCCAGTAGTAGGGCTACTCTGGAGCCCCAGCATTTT. As protein: CASSRATLEPQHF.

This rearrangement joins TRBV6-5 to TRBJ1-2; the D is unclear. The CDR3 is 13 residues long. Germline V lookup: CDR1 MNHEY, CDR2 SVGAGI. The V gene lost 6 bases and the J gene lost 5 bases, with 13 bases spanning the gap. CDR3 protein: CASRPGRKYGYTF. CDR3 coding DNA: TGTGCCAGCAGGCCTGGACGGAAGTATGGCTACACCTTC.

This clonotype occurred a few times. This chain uses TRBV7-8 with TRBJ1-5; 7 bases match TRBD1. The germline V gene encodes CDR1 SGHVS and CDR2 FQNEAQ. The J segment lost 1 base and the V segment lost 5 bases, leaving 8 bases of the junction unmatched. CDR3 length: 16 residues. The CDR3 DNA reads TGTGCCAGCAGCCCCCCAGGACAGGCCAGCAATCAGCCCCAGCATTTT. Protein: CASSPPGQASNQPQHF. The variable domain in full, with the rest retrieved from reference TRBV7-8 and TRBJ1-5, is GAGVSQSPRYKVAKRGQDVALRCDPISGHVSLFWYQQALGQGPEFLTYFQNEAQLDKSGLPSDRFFAERPEGSVSTLKIQRTQQEDSAVYLCASSPPGQASNQPQHFGDGTRLSIL.

The gene calls are TRBV7-2 and TRBJ1-1, with D perhaps matching TRBD1 (6 bases). The CDR3 sequence is 14 residues long. Germline CDR1 and CDR2: SGHTA and FQGNSA. V lost 5 bases and J lost 5, with 15 bases in between. Written as DNA, the CDR3 is TGTGCCAGCAGCGGTACAGGGAGGTGGACTGAAGCTTTCTTT. It is translated as CASSGTGRWTEAFF.

This clonotype appeared many times. The rearrangement joins TRBV5-1 to TRBJ2-3, with 12 bases fitting TRBD1. The ends lost 4 bases at V and 9 bases at J; junction bases unmatched: 6. Germline CDR1 reads SGHRS; CDR2 reads YFSETQ. The CDR3 length is 14 residues. The CDR3 protein is CASSAGTGGGTQYF. In nucleotides, the CDR3 is TGCGCCAGCAGCGCCGGGACAGGGGGCGGGACGCAGTATTTT.

This clonotype was detected ten times or more. The chain recombines TRBV6-5 with TRBJ1-1; TRBD1 is a possible D gene (5 bases). Between the trimmed V and J ends, which lost 5 bases and 2 bases, there was a span of 12 bases. Germline values: CDR1 MNHEY, CDR2 SVGAGI. This CDR3 spans 14 amino acids. CDR3 residues: CASSRTQVNTEAFF. CDR3 coding DNA: TGTGCCAGCAGTCGGACACAGGTAAACACTGAAGCTTTCTTT.

This clonotype showed up just once. This may come from a read error, since a much larger clone is one base off. The chain recombines TRBV3-2 with TRBJ2-5. TRBV3-2 is classified as a pseudogene. This CDR3 comprises 13 residues. The CDR3 DNA follows: TGTGCCGGCAGCCCCGGATTTGAAGAGACCCAGTACTTC. Amino acid sequence: CAGSPGFEETQYF.

In this sample, this clonotype turned up many times. The rearrangement joins TRBV10-3 to TRBJ2-7; 8 bases match TRBD1. Germline CDR1 ENHRY, CDR2 SYGVKD. The ends lost 6 bases at V and 0 bases at J; junction bases unmatched: 7. CDR3 length: 15 residues. CDR3 amino acids: CAIRLTGAASYEQYF. The CDR3 DNA follows: TGTGCCATCAGGCTGACAGGGGCGGCCTCCTACGAGCAGTACTTC.

This clonotype has more than one count but fewer than ten. V gene TRBV12-3 or TRBV12-4 combines with J gene TRBJ1-6; D is perhaps TRBD1 (5 bases). Trimming stripped 5 bases from V and 7 bases from J, with 15 bases between. This CDR3 is 15 amino acids long. In DNA, the CDR3 is TGTGCCAGCAGTCCGCAGGGACCCGAGAATTCACCCCTCCACTTT. Translation: CASSPQGPENSPLHF.

The gene calls are TRBV30 and TRBJ2-3; D unresolved. Trimming took 2 bases from V and 2 from J, leaving 5 bases between them. This CDR3 comprises 12 residues. CDR1 is GTSNPN, CDR2 SVGIG, per germline (reference sequence). The CDR3 here is CAWSRYTDTQYF. For the CDR3, the DNA is TGTGCCTGGAGTAGGTACACAGATACGCAGTATTTT. Full variable domain (outside the CDR3, taken from reference TRBV30 and TRBJ2-3): SQTIHQWPATLVQPVGSPLSLECTVEGTSNPNLYWYRQAAGRGLQLLFYSVGIGQISSEVPQNLSASRPQDRQFILSSKKLLLSDSGFYLCAWSRYTDTQYFGPGTRLTVL.

This chain uses TRBV4-2 with TRBJ1-2; D not certain. The germline V gene encodes CDR1 LGHNA and CDR2 YNFKEQ. This CDR3 region has 11 residues. The V end lost 0 bases, the J end lost 6 bases, and 2 bases lay between the germline ends. The CDR3 DNA reads as TGTGCCAGCAGCCAAGATGATGGCTACACCTTC. It is translated as CASSQDDGYTF.

V is TRBV2 and J is TRBJ1-1; no clear D gene. Trimming took off 2 bases at V and 0 bases at J, with 7 bases between the two ends. CDR3 length: 14 residues. Germline V CDR1 and CDR2: SNHLY, FYNNEI. The CDR3 region is CASSEQRMNTEAFF. The CDR3 DNA is TGTGCCAGCAGTGAACAGCGAATGAACACTGAAGCTTTCTTT.

This clonotype was seen a few times. Mismatch with germline at one junction end may stem from a read error. The chain joins TRBV6-1 to TRBJ1-6; TRBD1 might be the D (5 bases). Germline CDR1 and CDR2: MNHNS and SASEGT. This CDR3 is 13 amino acids long. For the CDR3, the DNA is TGTGCCAGCAGTGAAGCGCCCAGGGTAACACTCAACTTT. It encodes CASSEAPRVTLNF.

This clonotype was counted many times. The chain uses TRBV28 and TRBJ1-5, with 10 bases aligning to TRBD1. The germline gives CDR1 MDHEN, CDR2 SYDVKM. Losses at the gene ends were 6 bases for V and 7 bases for J; bases not matched to a gene: 3. This CDR3 contains 13 residues. The chain's CDR3 is CASRGQGGQPQHF. CDR3 bases: TGTGCCAGCAGAGGACAGGGGGGACAGCCCCAGCATTTT. Full variable domain (missing parts from reference TRBV28 and TRBJ1-5): DVKVTQSSRYLVKRTGEKVFLECVQDMDHENMFWYRQDPGLGLRLIYFSYDVKMKEKGDIPEGYSVSREKKERFSLILESASTNQTSMYLCASRGQGGQPQHFGDGTRLSIL.

This clonotype was detected ten times or more. This rearrangement joins TRBV7-2 to TRBJ1-1; no reliable D call. The CDR3 contains 13 residues. The V gene lost 5 bases and the J gene lost 2 bases, with 9 bases spanning the gap. Per the germline V gene, CDR1 is SGHTA and CDR2 is FQGNSA. The CDR3 DNA is TGTGCCAGCAGCGGCCAGGCAAACACTGAAGCTTTCTTT. Encoded protein: CASSGQANTEAFF.

This clonotype appeared a few times. The chain uses TRBV18 and TRBJ2-5, with D unresolved. CDR3 length: 16 amino acids. Trimming took off 6 bases at V and 0 bases at J, with 17 bases between the two ends. Looked up from germline, CDR1 is KGHSH and CDR2 is LQKENI. The CDR3: CASSLSASGYQETQYF. CDR3 sequence (DNA): TGTGCCAGCTCTCTGTCAGCCTCGGGCTACCAAGAGACCCAGTACTTC.

The gene calls are TRBV12-3 or TRBV12-4 and TRBJ1-6; D is perhaps TRBD1 (6 bases). With 3 bases removed from V and 9 bases from J, the gap between germline ends came to 12 bases. This CDR3 region has 14 residues. The CDR3 is CASSLQGSGSPLHF. CDR3 DNA sequence: TGTGCCAGCAGTTTGCAGGGGTCGGGTTCACCCCTCCACTTT.

The CDR3 DNA reads as TGTGCCAGCAGCTTAGACTCTAAGCCCCAGCATTTT. Its protein is CASSLDSKPQHF. This chain uses TRBV7-2 with TRBJ1-5; no firm D call. The V gene lost 1 base and the J gene lost 8 bases, with 6 bases spanning the gap. Germline V gene lookup returns CDR1 SGHTA and CDR2 FQGNSA. The CDR3 is made up of 12 amino acids.

This clonotype was seen ten or more times. The gene calls are TRBV6-6 and TRBJ2-7, with D perhaps TRBD1 (6 bases). Trimming cost V 0 bases and J 2 bases, with 11 bases left between them. CDR3 size: 15 residues. Germline V CDR1 and CDR2: MNHNY, SVGAGI (reference sequence). Here the CDR3 reads CASSYSRTAAYEQYF. CDR3 DNA: TGTGCCAGCAGTTACTCGAGGACAGCGGCCTACGAGCAGTACTTC.

The rearrangement links TRBV14 to TRBJ2-1; TRBD1 might be the D (5 bases). The V and J ends lost 3 bases and 6 bases respectively, with 15 bases between them. Looked up from germline, CDR1 is SGHDN and CDR2 is FVKESK. CDR3 length equals 15 residues. For the CDR3, the DNA is TGTGCCAGCAGCCACTTAGGTATCACAGGCAATGAGCAGTTCTTC. Encoded protein: CASSHLGITGNEQFF.

This clonotype was detected only a few times. This chain links TRBV21-1 with TRBJ2-2; the table's D call, TRBD1, has no DNA check behind it. TRBV21-1 is a recognized pseudogene. CDR3 length: 16 amino acids. CDR3 in amino acids: CASSPSAQGNTGELFF. The CDR3 DNA reads TGTGCCAGCAGCCCCTCGGCGCAGGGGAACACCGGGGAGCTGTTTTTT.